Listed below are T cell receptor beta chains from one sample, sequenced in a study of lymphopenia after photon versus proton radiotherapy. The table came from immunoSEQ multiplex PCR; TCRdb's copy has only in-frame clones and leaves some out. Among 70,000 or so clones listed, about 90% were seen once. This material consisted of peripheral blood, taken from a patient treated with photon-based radiotherapy. These receptors were obtained from a woman aged 40 to 55 with cholangiocarcinoma. The CDR3 runs from the conserved cysteine through the conserved F or W. The D gene is left open where the match is weak. Part of the rows lack a size; the others show once, few, many or a class for expanded clones.

d_gene,v_gene,abundance,j_gene,CDR3nt,CDR3aa
TRBD1,TRBV9,NA,TRBJ2-7,TGTGCCAGCAGCGCGACAGGGGATTACGAGCAGTACTTC,CASSATGDYEQYF
TRBD1,TRBV15,NA,TRBJ2-1,TGTGCCACCAGCAGGGGACAGGGTGATCGTGAGCAGTTCTTC,CATSRGQGDREQFF
TRBD2,TRBV7-2,NA,TRBJ2-3,TGTGCCAGCAGATGGACTAGCGGGGATACGCAGTATTTT,CASRWTSGDTQYF
NA,TRBV30,NA,TRBJ2-5,TGTGCCTGGAGGGACTTGCAAGAGACCCAGTACTTC,CAWRDLQETQYF
NA,TRBV19,NA,TRBJ1-5,TGTGCCAGTAGTATAGTGAGGGCAGGGGAGAGCAATCAGCCCCAGCATTTT,CASSIVRAGESNQPQHF
NA,TRBV6-5,NA,TRBJ1-1,TGTGCCAGCAGTTACTCCACTCTGAGTGAAGCTTTCTTT,CASSYSTLSEAFF
NA,TRBV11-2,few,TRBJ1-2,TGTGCCAGCAGCCAGGGACGGCCTGCTGGCTACACCTTC,CASSQGRPAGYTF
TRBD1,TRBV15,NA,TRBJ2-7,TGTGCCACCAGCAGAACGGGACAGGGGGTATCCTACGAGCAGTACTTC,CATSRTGQGVSYEQYF
TRBD1,TRBV30,NA,TRBJ2-7,TGTGCCTGGAGCGGGACAGGGGTTTACGAGCAGTACTTC,CAWSGTGVYEQYF
NA,TRBV2,NA,TRBJ2-3,TGTGCCAGCAGCCCTTCTCGACTCGTAAAGTATTTT,CASSPSRLVKYF
NA,TRBV18,NA,TRBJ1-1,TGTGCCAGCTCACCGACAGGTTCGAACACTGAAGCTTTCTTT,CASSPTGSNTEAFF
NA,TRBV2,NA,TRBJ2-6,TGTGCCAGCAGTGGCCTTTCCGGGGGACCTGGGGCCAACGTCCTGACTTTC,CASSGLSGGPGANVLTF
NA,TRBV28,NA,TRBJ1-5,TGTGCCAGCAGTTCCCTACCTAGCAATCAGCCCCAGCATTTT,CASSSLPSNQPQHF
TRBD1,TRBV29-1,NA,TRBJ2-1,TGCAGCGTGGATCGACAGGGACGGTCTAATGAGCAGTTCTTC,CSVDRQGRSNEQFF
TRBD2,TRBV4-1,NA,TRBJ2-1,TGCGCCAGCAGCCTATCCCGGGGACTAGCGGGAGCCGAGCAGTTCTTC,CASSLSRGLAGAEQFF
TRBD2,TRBV6-1,NA,TRBJ2-1,TGTGCCAGCATTCCAGGGACTAGCTTCTACAATGAGCAGTTCTTC,CASIPGTSFYNEQFF
TRBD2,TRBV6-6,NA,TRBJ2-5,TGTGCCAGCGATAGCGGGCGCCAAGAGACCCAGTACTTC,CASDSGRQETQYF
NA,TRBV19,NA,TRBJ1-5,TGTGCCAGTAGTTTCATAGGTACTGGCAGCAATCAGCCCCAGCATTTT,CASSFIGTGSNQPQHF
TRBD2,TRBV29-1,NA,TRBJ2-1,TGCAGCGTTGAGGGCGGCGGGGGGCATGAGCAGTTCTTC,CSVEGGGGHEQFF
NA,TRBV4-1,NA,TRBJ2-7,TGCGCCAGCAGCCAAGATTGGGGCTACGAGCAGTACTTC,CASSQDWGYEQYF
TRBD1,TRBV5-1,NA,TRBJ2-2,TGCGCCAGCAGCTTTTCACAGGGGACGACCGGGGAGCTGTTTTTT,CASSFSQGTTGELFF
NA,TRBV10-3,NA,TRBJ1-1,TGTGCCATCAGTGAGGACAGTGGGAGGTACACTGAAGCTTTCTTT,CAISEDSGRYTEAFF
TRBD1,TRBV10-3,NA,TRBJ1-3,TGTGCCATCAGAGGACAGGCTCAGAGAAACACCATATATTTT,CAIRGQAQRNTIYF
NA,TRBV5-4,NA,TRBJ2-3,TGTGCCAGCAGCCAAGGACTCGAGCCAGATACGCAGTATTTT,CASSQGLEPDTQYF
NA,TRBV2,NA,TRBJ2-2,TGTGCCAGCAGCTCCTACACCGGGGAGCTGTTTTTT,CASSSYTGELFF
NA,TRBV10-2,NA,TRBJ2-7,TGCGCCAGCAGCGGAGACAGGACCTACGAGCAGTACTTC,CASSGDRTYEQYF
NA,TRBV28,NA,TRBJ2-2,TGTGCCAGCCACACCACAGCACCCTGGGGCGGGGAGCTGTTTTTT,CASHTTAPWGGELFF
TRBD1,TRBV19,NA,TRBJ1-4,TGTGCCAGTAGTTTCGGACAGGGGAGGCTGTTTTTT,CASSFGQGRLFF
NA,TRBV11-2,NA,TRBJ2-5,TGTGCCAGCAGCCCCTTTGGGGAGGAGACCCAGTACTTC,CASSPFGEETQYF
NA,TRBV7-9,NA,TRBJ1-2,TGTGCCAGCAGCTTAGGTGTGGGCTCCTATGGCTACACCTTC,CASSLGVGSYGYTF
NA,TRBV29-1,NA,TRBJ1-1,TGCAGCGTTGAAAGAGGGGTGAACACTGAAGCTTTCTTT,CSVERGVNTEAFF
NA,TRBV6-1,NA,TRBJ1-5,TGTGCCACCTACGAGGGGGGACTAGGCAATCAGCCCCAGCATTTT,CATYEGGLGNQPQHF
TRBD1,TRBV7-9,few,TRBJ1-5,TGTGCCAGCAGCCAGGACAGGGTACAGCCCCAGCATTTT,CASSQDRVQPQHF
NA,TRBV6-1,once,TRBJ1-1,TGTGCCAGCAGTGCTCAGGGCTGGGACACTGAAGCTTTCTTT,CASSAQGWDTEAFF
NA,TRBV5-5,NA,TRBJ2-7,TGTGCCAGCAGTCTCCTCGTAGGCGAGCAGTACTTC,CASSLLVGEQYF
NA,TRBV28,once,TRBJ1-6,TGTGCCAGCAGTTTTCCTCCTGGAGGAAGTTATAATTCACCCCTCCACTTT,CASSFPPGGSYNSPLHF
TRBD1,TRBV18,NA,TRBJ1-5,TGTGCCAGCTCACCAAATAGGGGGCGAGAGGGCAATCAGCCCCAGCATTTT,CASSPNRGREGNQPQHF
NA,TRBV5-1,NA,TRBJ1-5,TGCGCCAGCAGGAAGGGGCAGGGGCATAATCAGCCCCAGCATTTT,CASRKGQGHNQPQHF
TRBD1,TRBV14,NA,TRBJ1-1,TGTGCCAGCAGTCGGACAGGGCGGGGCACTGAAGCTTTCTTT,CASSRTGRGTEAFF
NA,TRBV9,NA,TRBJ2-1,TGTGCCAGCAGCGTAGGGTACGGGGGGCTCTACAATGAGCAGTTCTTC,CASSVGYGGLYNEQFF
NA,TRBV12-5,NA,TRBJ1-1,TGTGCTAGTGGTTTGTCGGGCCGGAACACTGAAGCTTTCTTT,CASGLSGRNTEAFF
TRBD2,TRBV14,NA,TRBJ2-2,TGTGCCAGCAGCCCCCCACTAGCGGGGGGGACCGGGGAGCTGTTTTTT,CASSPPLAGGTGELFF
TRBD1,TRBV7-9,NA,TRBJ1-2,TGTGCCAGCAGCCCAAGACAGGGGATCTATGGCTACACCTTC,CASSPRQGIYGYTF
TRBD1,TRBV5-1,NA,TRBJ2-1,TGCGCCAGCAGAGAACAGGGGGCTGCTTACAATGAGCAGTTCTTC,CASREQGAAYNEQFF
NA,TRBV28,NA,TRBJ1-6,TGTGCCAGCAGTTTACCCTTGAGGAGAGCGAGCTCCTATAATTCACCCCTCCACTTT,CASSLPLRRASSYNSPLHF
NA,TRBV5-8,NA,TRBJ1-4,TGTGCCAGCAGCTTGGAGTCGGGATTCGGAACTAATGAAAAACTGTTTTTT,CASSLESGFGTNEKLFF
NA,TRBV7-4,NA,TRBJ2-6,TGTGCCAGCAGCATACCAGATAGCTCACAAAGTCGGGCCAACGTCCTGACTTTC,CASSIPDSSQSRANVLTF
NA,TRBV2,NA,TRBJ1-1,TGTGCCAGCAGTTTAACAGAACTGAACACTGAAGCTTTCTTT,CASSLTELNTEAFF
NA,TRBV18,once,TRBJ1-2,TGTGCCAGCTCACCCGGTGTTAACTATGGCTACACCTTC,CASSPGVNYGYTF
NA,TRBV2,once,TRBJ2-2,TGTGCCAGCAATGGCCTTGACACCGGGGAGCTGTTTTTT,CASNGLDTGELFF
NA,TRBV9,NA,TRBJ1-2,TGTGCCAGCAGCGGATCAACGGGTAGGGGCGACTATGGCTACACCTTC,CASSGSTGRGDYGYTF
NA,TRBV4-2,NA,TRBJ2-3,TGTGCCAGCAGCCAAGTCCCGGGGTCAGATACGCAGTATTTT,CASSQVPGSDTQYF
NA,TRBV4-1,NA,TRBJ2-5,TGCGCCAGCAGCCGGCAAGAGACCCAGTACTTC,CASSRQETQYF
TRBD1,TRBV30,NA,TRBJ2-2,TGTGCCTGGAGTGATTGGACAGGGGCCACCGGGGAGCTGTTTTTT,CAWSDWTGATGELFF
TRBD2,TRBV28,NA,TRBJ2-3,TGTGCCAGCTCCTGGGGGCTAGCGGGAAGGACAGATACGCAGTATTTT,CASSWGLAGRTDTQYF
TRBD1,TRBV7-2,NA,TRBJ2-3,TGTGCCAGCAGCATCATGACAGGGCCAGATACGCAGTATTTT,CASSIMTGPDTQYF
TRBD1,TRBV7-9,once,TRBJ1-4,TGTGCCAGCAGCTACGACAGGGTCGGCGAAAAACTGTTTTTT,CASSYDRVGEKLFF
TRBD1,TRBV2,few,TRBJ1-5,TGTGCCAGCAGCGAAGACAGGGGTAATCAGCCCCAGCATTTT,CASSEDRGNQPQHF
NA,TRBV30,NA,TRBJ2-3,TGTGCCTGGAGTAAGAATAGCAATCAGCCCCAGTATTTT,CAWSKNSNQPQYF
TRBD2,TRBV7-9,NA,TRBJ2-1,TGTGCCAGCAGCTTAGGCAGCGGGACTAGGGGGTACAATGAGCAGTTCTTC,CASSLGSGTRGYNEQFF